This T cell receptor beta chain comes out of a study of blood T cells in healthy people across ages. This clonotype was seen a handful of times. Its antigen is not identified. Study results and caveats: Naive CD4+ cell counts and diversity both ran higher in long-lived than in aged donors.

CDR1 is DFQATT and CDR2 is SNEGSKA in the germline V gene (reference sequence). The V and J ends lost 0 bases and 5 bases respectively, with 7 bases between them. The length of the CDR3 is 12 residues. Sample-barcoded 5' priming and a J-beta primer mix drove a second PCR of about 6 to 11 cycles. TCRdb analysed the 5' RACE reads with MiXCR anew, one entry per CDR3 protein. This table has some 1,500,000 distinct CDR3 sequences, about 45% appearing once. The chain couples TRBV20-1 to TRBJ1-1; D uncertain. The sequence was collected from a woman aged 18-29 years in good health. The sample taken for sequencing was blood. CDR3 bases: TGCAGTGCTAGAGATAGGTATACTGAAGCTTTCTTT. It codes for CSARDRYTEAFF.